The 18 T cell receptor beta chains given below trace back to one sample, sequenced in a study of blood T cell repertoires in COVID-19. Sequencing was performed with immunoSEQ multiplex PCR; in TCRdb, only in-frame clones are kept and a portion is missing. The table lists roughly 180,000 clones, 82% of them singletons. The sequencing sample was made of PBMCs or T cells enriched from blood (not recorded which). The origin of the receptors is a man in his 60s who had recovered from COVID-19.

This CDR3 is CASGRGATALYGYTF. In nucleotides, the CDR3 is TGTGCCAGCGGTCGTGGGGCGACAGCCCTCTATGGCTACACCTTC. The V and J genes are TRBV27 and TRBJ1-2; D might be TRBD1 (5 bases). Germline CDR1 reads MNHEY; CDR2 reads SMNVEV (reference sequence). The V end lost 8 bases, the J end lost 4 bases, and 20 bases lay between the germline ends. This CDR3 has 15 residues.

The chain uses TRBV28 and TRBJ1-4, with D perhaps TRBD1 (5 bases). The germline CDR1 and CDR2 sequences are MDHEN and SYDVKM. The CDR3 length is 14 residues. Trimming cost V 3 bases and J 6 bases, with 11 bases left between them. This CDR3 reads CASSFGGSDEKLFF. In DNA, the CDR3 is TGTGCCAGCAGTTTCGGGGGGAGCGATGAAAAACTGTTTTTT.

V and J are TRBV3-1 (or the pseudogene TRBV3-2) and TRBJ2-2, with 13 bases fitting TRBD2. Germline assignment: CDR1 LGHDT and CDR2 YNNKEL (reference sequence). The CDR3 consists of 16 residues. J was trimmed by 7 bases and V by 4 bases; bases with no gene match: 6. The CDR3 loop is CASSLGLAGAGGELFF. Here the CDR3 DNA reads TGTGCCAGCAGCCTAGGACTAGCGGGAGCGGGCGGGGAGCTGTTTTTT.

This clone has only a few counts. This chain uses TRBV11-3 with TRBJ1-1; possible D gene TRBD1, 5 bases. The V gene lost 8 bases and the J gene lost 7 bases, with 26 bases spanning the gap. This CDR3 contains 16 residues. CDR1 is SGHNT, CDR2 YENEEA, per germline. The CDR3 DNA reads as TGTGCCAGCTCGCAAGATGGGAGGGGTGGAAATAGTGAAGCTTTCTTT. Encoded protein: CASSQDGRGGNSEAFF.

The gene calls are TRBV29-1 and TRBJ1-2; D remains unclear. Per germline, CDR1 SQVTM and CDR2 ANQGSEA. V shed 0 bases and J shed 0 bases, with 11 bases lying between them. The length of the CDR3 is 15 residues. DNA for the CDR3: TGCAGCGTTGAAGATAGCAGAAGAGCTAACTATGGCTACACCTTC. It encodes CSVEDSRRANYGYTF.

The V gene is TRBV20-1, the J gene TRBJ1-2; D is uncertain. CDR1 is DFQATT and CDR2 is SNEGSKA in the germline V gene (reference sequence). The CDR3 has 11 residues. Trimming took 5 bases from V and 5 from J, leaving 9 bases between them. This CDR3 reads CSAFSTYGYTF. The CDR3 bases are TGCAGTGCTTTTTCCACTTATGGCTACACCTTC.

The chain's CDR3 is CASSLGFGTGGSSSPLHF. The CDR3 region has the DNA TGTGCCAGCAGCTTGGGTTTTGGGACAGGGGGTAGTTCTTCACCCCTCCACTTT. The chain uses TRBV7-6 and TRBJ1-6, with TRBD1 matching 11 bases. Germline assignment: CDR1 SGHVS and CDR2 FNYEAQ. J gave up 9 bases and V 3 bases, and 13 bases lay outside the gene matches. The CDR3 spans 18 residues.

This chain's CDR3 is CASREGGGYGYTF. The DNA of the CDR3 is TGTGCCAGCAGGGAGGGCGGCGGTTATGGCTACACCTTC. The chain carries TRBV28 and TRBJ1-2; D is ambiguous. Germline-derived CDR1 and CDR2 are MDHEN and SYDVKM. The CDR3 loop spans 13 amino acids. V gave up 6 bases and J gave up 5 bases, with 13 bases separating them.

In this sample, this clone turned up once. The chain uses TRBV11-2 and TRBJ1-2; 8 bases align to TRBD1. CDR3 length: 16 amino acids. With 5 bases clipped from V and 4 bases from J, the junction kept 12 bases outside the gene matches. CDR1 and CDR2 (germline): SGHAT, FQNNGV. DNA of the CDR3: TGTGCCAGCAGCCCCCTACGGACAGGGCCTAGCTATGGCTACACCTTC. Translated: CASSPLRTGPSYGYTF.

This clone has a handful of counts. The chain joins TRBV5-5 to TRBJ1-1, with D hard to call. The germline V gene has CDR1 SGHKS and CDR2 YYEKEE (reference sequence). The CDR3 covers 14 residues. Trimming took 1 base from V and 1 from J, leaving 8 bases between them. The CDR3 region is CASSLSYRNTEAFF. CDR3 DNA: TGTGCCAGCAGCTTGAGCTACAGGAACACTGAAGCTTTCTTT.

The rearrangement joins TRBV5-1 to TRBJ2-5, with a weak D call TRBD1 (6 bases). This CDR3 is 14 amino acids long. Looked up from germline, CDR1 is SGHRS and CDR2 is YFSETQ. The ends were cut back, 5 bases at V and 1 base at J, with 12 bases in the middle. The DNA of the CDR3 is TGCGCCAGCAGTACGACAGGCATCCAAGAGACCCAGTACTTC. Translating it yields CASSTTGIQETQYF. The variable domain in full, completed from reference TRBV5-1 and TRBJ2-5, reads KAGVTQTPRYLIKTRGQQVTLSCSPISGHRSVSWYQQTPGQGLQFLFEYFSETQRNKGNFPGRFSGRQFSNSRSEMNVSTLELGDSALYLCASSTTGIQETQYFGPGTRLLVL.

This clone was counted between two and nine times. The V gene is TRBV5-4, the J gene TRBJ1-3; D might be TRBD1 (5 bases). CDR3 length: 14 residues. The ends were cut back, 4 bases at V and 3 bases at J, with 11 bases in the middle. Germline CDR1 and CDR2: SGHNT and YYREEE (reference sequence). In DNA, the CDR3 is TGTGCCAGCAGCCAGGACATTGGTGGAAACACCATATATTTT. Translation: CASSQDIGGNTIYF.

This clone was seen just once. The CDR3 reads CASSTGVLSTDTQYF. DNA for the CDR3: TGTGCCAGCAGCACAGGGGTGCTTAGCACAGATACGCAGTATTTT. The J gene is TRBJ2-3, the V gene TRBV7-3; TRBD1 aligns across 7 bases. The CDR3 runs 15 residues. The V gene's germline CDR1 is SGHTA and CDR2 FQGTGA. With V trimmed by 5 bases and J by 0 bases, 5 bases remained unmatched.

The sample holds a few counts of this clone. V is TRBV28 and J is TRBJ2-7, with D perhaps matching TRBD2 (6 bases). The CDR3 loop spans 18 amino acids. CDR1 is MDHEN and CDR2 is SYDVKM in the germline V gene. V was clipped by 3 bases and J by 0 bases, with 21 bases between them. CDR3 residues: CASSFAITLAPSSYEQYF. CDR3 coding DNA: TGTGCCAGCAGTTTTGCGATAACCCTAGCGCCGAGCTCCTACGAGCAGTACTTC.

The V call is TRBV25-1, the J call TRBJ1-2; no definite D call. The CDR3 totals 12 residues. Germline assignment: CDR1 MGHDK and CDR2 SYGVNS. V dropped 8 bases and J dropped 3 bases, with 10 bases sitting between them. The CDR3 coding sequence is TGTGCCAGCGTAGCCGACGACTATGGCTACACCTTC. Protein product: CASVADDYGYTF.

The chain combines TRBV6-5 with TRBJ2-6; no clear D. Deletions cut 7 bases from V and 0 bases from J, with 10 bases between. The CDR3 runs to 15 residues. Per the germline V gene, CDR1 is MNHEY and CDR2 is SVGAGI. CDR3 sequence reads: CASIQDNSGANVLTF. The CDR3 DNA reads TGTGCCAGCATCCAAGACAACTCTGGGGCCAACGTCCTGACTTTC.

The chain links TRBV7-9 to TRBJ2-7, with 12 positions matching TRBD2. With V trimmed by 5 bases and J by 4 bases, 3 bases remained unmatched. Germline V gene sequence: CDR1 SEHNR, CDR2 FQNEAQ (reference sequence). The CDR3 spans 14 residues. In DNA, the CDR3 is TGTGCCAGCAGCCTGACTAGCGGGAGATACGAGCAGTACTTC. This encodes CASSLTSGRYEQYF.

V usage is TRBV6-5 and J usage is TRBJ1-3; D not certain. This CDR3 is 15 amino acids long. CDR1 and CDR2 from the germline V gene are MNHEY and SVGAGI. The ends were cut back, 5 bases at V and 5 bases at J, with 16 bases in the middle. The CDR3 protein is CASSTPGASRNTIYF. DNA of the CDR3: TGTGCCAGCAGTACTCCGGGAGCCTCAAGAAACACCATATATTTT.